This passage covers 19 T cell receptor beta chains from one sample sequenced in a study of TIL therapy for anti-PD-1-resistant metastatic lung cancer. The libraries were made with immunoSEQ v3. Sequenced by immunoSEQ multiplex PCR; TCRdb stores in-frame clones only, minus some. The profile shows 16,000 or so clones, approximately 74% of them singletons. Time point specified: pre-treatment sample, taken before nivolumab and TIL therapy. This specimen was blood, taken at baseline. Receptors were obtained from a person aged 25-85 years with non-small cell lung cancer.

This chain joins TRBV7-2 and TRBJ1-6; 9 bases map to TRBD1. Germline loops: CDR1 SGHTA, CDR2 FQGNSA. CDR3 size: 16 residues. V lost 3 bases and J lost 9; bases outside the gene matches: 9. DNA for the CDR3: TGTGCCAGCAGCTTGGACGGGACAGGGCACGGTTCACCCCTCCACTTT. Its protein is CASSLDGTGHGSPLHF.

This clone was detected a few times. The chain is built from TRBV15 and TRBJ2-2; D is perhaps TRBD1 (5 bases). Deletions cut 3 bases from V and 6 bases from J, with 14 bases between. The germline V gene encodes CDR1 LNHNV and CDR2 YYDKDF (reference sequence). The CDR3 extends over 15 amino acids. The CDR3 spells CATSRLQQVPGELFF. In nucleotides, the CDR3 is TGTGCCACCAGCAGGCTACAACAGGTCCCCGGGGAGCTGTTTTTT.

The chain uses TRBV6-1 and TRBJ2-1, with TRBD2 identical over 8 bases. The trim removed 0 bases at V and 2 bases at J, leaving 0 bases unmatched. The germline V gene has CDR1 MNHNS and CDR2 SASEGT. CDR3 length: 15 residues. The CDR3 sequence is CASSEAGGAYNEQFF. The CDR3 DNA sequence: TGTGCCAGCAGTGAAGCCGGGGGGGCCTACAATGAGCAGTTCTTC.

CDR3 nucleotide sequence: TGTGCCAGCAGCCTCCGACAGGGTGTCACTGAAGCTTTCTTT. Amino acid sequence: CASSLRQGVTEAFF. This chain connects TRBV7-8 to TRBJ1-1; 7 bases are a match to TRBD1. Per germline, CDR1 SGHVS and CDR2 FQNEAQ. The V and J ends lost 5 bases and 4 bases, in that order; junction bases with no gene match: 7. The CDR3 is made up of 14 amino acids.

A remark on this clone: One end of the junction varies from germline; a read error may be responsible. The chain joins TRBV7-7 to TRBJ2-7, with 8 bases identical to TRBD1. This CDR3 spans 15 amino acids. In germline, CDR1 is SSHAT, CDR2 FNYEAQ (reference sequence). CDR3 DNA sequence: TGTGCTAGCAGCTTAGAGTTGACAGGGGCCCACGAGCAGTACTTC. It codes for CASSLELTGAHEQYF.

The chain employs TRBV27 and TRBJ2-3; no firm D call. Germline V gives CDR1 MNHEY, CDR2 SMNVEV (reference sequence). This CDR3 has 14 amino acids. V gave up 4 bases and J gave up 7 bases, with 15 bases separating them. The CDR3 spells CASSSLQTFYTQYF. CDR3 DNA: TGTGCCAGCAGTTCCCTCCAAACATTTTATACGCAGTATTTT.

This clone was seen a single time. The V gene is TRBV19, the J gene TRBJ2-5; D may be TRBD2 (5 bases). The ends were cut back, 4 bases at V and 7 bases at J, with 13 bases in the middle. CDR3 size: 13 residues. Germline CDR1 LNHDA, CDR2 SQIVND (reference sequence). The CDR3, as DNA: TGTGCCAGTAGTACCCTCGGACGGGGGACCCAGTACTTC. Its protein is CASSTLGRGTQYF.

The CDR3 region has the DNA TGCGCCAGCAGCCTAGCGGGGGCTTTTAACACAGATACGCAGTATTTT. Residues: CASSLAGAFNTDTQYF. V usage is TRBV5-1 and J usage is TRBJ2-3; 10 bases map to TRBD2. Trimming cost V 4 bases and J 2 bases; bases outside gene matches: 7. The CDR3 covers 16 residues. The germline V gene encodes CDR1 SGHRS and CDR2 YFSETQ.

V gene TRBV6-5 combines with J gene TRBJ2-7; D is undetermined. V dropped 1 base and J dropped 2 bases, with 12 bases sitting between them. The CDR3 has 15 residues. CDR1 and CDR2 (germline): MNHEY, SVGAGI. CDR3 residues: CASSYLEDETYEQYF. CDR3 DNA sequence: TGTGCCAGCAGTTACTTAGAGGACGAAACCTACGAGCAGTACTTC.

This sequence joins TRBV11-3 and TRBJ2-7, with 7 bases fitting TRBD1. Germline V CDR1 and CDR2: SGHNT, YENEEA. The CDR3 extends over 15 amino acids. J lost 2 bases, V lost 1 base, and 5 bases had no gene match. The CDR3 region has the DNA TGTGCCAGCAGCTTAGCCGGTGGGACAGCCTACGAGCAGTACTTC. Encoded protein: CASSLAGGTAYEQYF.

The rearrangement links TRBV27 to TRBJ2-1; D is unclear. The CDR3 spans 17 residues. V lost 6 bases, J lost 2 bases, and 20 bases lay in between. Looked up from germline, CDR1 is MNHEY and CDR2 is SMNVEV (reference sequence). CDR3: CASSVGKGFGPYNEQFF. The CDR3 bases are TGTGCCAGCAGCGTTGGGAAGGGTTTCGGCCCCTACAATGAGCAGTTCTTC.

V usage is TRBV7-6 and J usage is TRBJ2-1; D remains unclear. In germline, CDR1 is SGHVS, CDR2 FNYEAQ. CDR3 length: 12 amino acids. Trimming took off 5 bases at V and 9 bases at J, with 11 bases between the two ends. The CDR3 here is CASSTYSSEQFF. The CDR3 DNA follows: TGTGCCAGCAGCACCTATAGCAGTGAGCAGTTCTTC. The entire variable domain, with the rest obtained from reference TRBV7-6 and TRBJ2-1, is as follows: GAGVSQSPRYKVTKRGQDVALRCDPISGHVSLYWYRQALGQGPEFLTYFNYEAQQDKSGLPNDRFSAERPEGSISTLTIQRTEQRDSAMYRCASSTYSSEQFFGPGTRLTVL.

This clone has only a few counts. V and J are TRBV14 and TRBJ2-6; D possibly uses TRBD1 or TRBD2 (7 bases each). Germline-derived CDR1 and CDR2 are SGHDN and FVKESK. Trimming took 6 bases from V and 3 from J, leaving 15 bases between them. The CDR3 has 16 residues. CDR3 bases: TGTGCCAGCAGTCACCAGGGGGGGCTTGGGGCCAACGTCCTGACTTTC. Amino acids: CASSHQGGLGANVLTF.

CDR3 DNA: TGTGCCAGCAGCCGGACTAGCCCACAACGGCCGGTCAATGAGCAGTTCTTC. It is translated as CASSRTSPQRPVNEQFF. The chain joins TRBV11-2 to TRBJ2-1; 8 bases map to TRBD2. J gave up 6 bases and V 5 bases, and 15 bases lay outside the gene matches. In germline, CDR1 is SGHAT, CDR2 FQNNGV. The CDR3 loop spans 17 amino acids.

The chain recombines TRBV12-5 with TRBJ2-3, with TRBD2 matching 9 bases. The CDR3 is made up of 17 amino acids. Germline assignment: CDR1 LGHNT and CDR2 FRNRAP. Trimming removed 1 base from V and 7 bases from J; junction bases left unmatched: 12. The CDR3 coding sequence is TGTGCTAGTGGTTTGGACCTTGCGGGGGGGCGTTTGAATACGCAGTATTTT. Its protein is CASGLDLAGGRLNTQYF.

This clone was seen once. The same CDR3 can be traced to other DNA sequences in this sample. The chain couples TRBV11-3 to TRBJ2-7, with D perhaps TRBD2 (5 bases). V lost 1 base and J lost 2, with 9 bases in between. CDR1 is SGHNT and CDR2 is YENEEA in the germline V gene. The CDR3 runs 14 residues. The CDR3 region is CASSLVRETYEQYF. For the CDR3, the DNA is TGTGCCAGCAGCTTAGTGAGGGAAACCTACGAGCAGTACTTC.

V usage is TRBV19 and J usage is TRBJ1-6; TRBD1 might be the D (6 bases). The V gene lost 3 bases and the J gene lost 6 bases, with 12 bases spanning the gap. The CDR3 contains 15 residues. Germline CDR1 is LNHDA and CDR2 is SQIVND (reference sequence). The CDR3 sequence: CASSIKDRPNSPLHF. In DNA form, the CDR3 reads TGTGCCAGTAGTATTAAAGACAGGCCTAATTCACCCCTCCACTTT.

V is TRBV4-2 and J is TRBJ2-1; 16 positions agree with TRBD2. The ends lost 5 bases at V and 7 bases at J; junction bases unmatched: 8. The CDR3 spans 17 residues. From germline, CDR1 is LGHNA and CDR2 YNFKEQ. CDR3 sequence reads: CASSFPGLAGGPNEQFF. CDR3 coding DNA: TGTGCCAGCAGCTTCCCGGGACTAGCGGGGGGGCCTAATGAGCAGTTCTTC.

This chain links TRBV7-2 with TRBJ1-1, with D tentatively TRBD1 (6 bases). CDR1 and CDR2 (germline): SGHTA, FQGNSA. V was cut by 4 bases and J by 5 bases, with 17 bases left in between. The CDR3 spans 15 residues. CDR3 nucleotide sequence: TGTGCCAGCAGCTCGACGGGGGGGGCCCGTACTGAAGCTTTCTTT. It yields the protein CASSSTGGARTEAFF.